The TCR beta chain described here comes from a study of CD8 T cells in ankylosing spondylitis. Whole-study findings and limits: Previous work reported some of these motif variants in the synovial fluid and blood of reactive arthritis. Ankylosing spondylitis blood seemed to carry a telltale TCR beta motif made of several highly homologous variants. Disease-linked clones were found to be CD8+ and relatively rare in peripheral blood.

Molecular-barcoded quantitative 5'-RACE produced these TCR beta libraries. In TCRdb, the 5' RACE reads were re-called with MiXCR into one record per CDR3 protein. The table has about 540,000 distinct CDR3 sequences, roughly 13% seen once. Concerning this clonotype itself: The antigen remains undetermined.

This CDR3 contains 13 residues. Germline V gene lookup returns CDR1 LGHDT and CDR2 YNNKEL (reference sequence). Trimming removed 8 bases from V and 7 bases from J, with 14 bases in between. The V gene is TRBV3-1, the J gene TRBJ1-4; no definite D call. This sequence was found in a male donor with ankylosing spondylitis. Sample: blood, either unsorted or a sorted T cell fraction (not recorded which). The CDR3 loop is CASGGQWGEKLFF. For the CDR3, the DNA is TGTGCCAGCGGAGGGCAGTGGGGTGAAAAACTGTTTTTT.